These 6 T cell receptor beta chains came from one sample sequenced in a study of early T cells in non-severe SARS-CoV-2 infection. Each CDR3 protein is one row after TCRdb ran MiXCR on the 5' RACE reads. The sample yields tens of thousands of distinct CDR3 sequences, about an eighth seen once. Sequenced: whole blood. Receptors originate from an adult who was a healthcare worker with PCR-confirmed SARS-CoV-2 infection or an uninfected control (not recorded which).

In this sample, this clonotype turned up a few times. The rearrangement uses TRBV29-1 and TRBJ2-3, with D possibly being TRBD1 (5 bases). Per germline, CDR1 SQVTM and CDR2 ANQGSEA. V gave up 4 bases and J gave up 0 bases, with 8 bases separating them. CDR3 length: 13 amino acids. The CDR3 DNA is TGCAGCGTTGCTGGGGCTAGCACAGATACGCAGTATTTT. This gives the protein CSVAGASTDTQYF.

This clonotype was observed at least ten times. The gene calls are TRBV18 and TRBJ1-6; no definite D call. Germline CDR1 reads KGHSH; CDR2 reads LQKENI. V lost 1 base to trimming and J lost 5 bases, with 3 bases between them. The CDR3 has 13 amino acids. The CDR3, as DNA: TGTGCCAGCTCACCACAGAATAATTCACCCCTCCACTTT. Its protein product is CASSPQNNSPLHF.

This clonotype has a count of ten or more. The V call is TRBV4-1, the J call TRBJ1-4, with 9 bases aligning to TRBD1. The V segment lost 3 bases and the J segment 4 bases; nucleotides outside the gene matches: 3. The CDR3 spans 15 residues. The germline V gene has CDR1 MGHRA and CDR2 YSYEKL. The CDR3 DNA reads as TGCGCCAGCAGCCACCAGGACAGGGGTAATGAAAAACTGTTTTTT. It specifies CASSHQDRGNEKLFF.

A few counts support this clonotype. The V call is TRBV5-1, the J call TRBJ1-1; TRBD1 matches at 7 bases. V gave up 4 bases and J gave up 4 bases; unmatched junction bases: 10. This CDR3 comprises 15 residues. The germline V gene has CDR1 SGHRS and CDR2 YFSETQ. DNA of the CDR3: TGCGCCAGCAGCGTACAGGGGCGTTTGCGCACTGAAGCTTTCTTT. Its protein is CASSVQGRLRTEAFF.

This clonotype was picked up a small number of times. The J gene is TRBJ2-3, the V gene TRBV2; D uncertain. This CDR3 is built from 11 residues. CDR1 and CDR2 from the germline V gene are SNHLY and FYNNEI. Trimming cost V 6 bases and J 4 bases, with 5 bases left between them. The DNA for the CDR3 is TGTGCCAGCAGGACGGCAGATACGCAGTATTTT. Amino acids: CASRTADTQYF.

The sample holds a few counts of this clonotype. The chain carries TRBV11-2 and TRBJ2-1; 8 nucleotides agree with TRBD1. V trimming: 3 bases; J trimming: 4 bases; junction bases outside the gene matches: 5. This CDR3 spans 15 amino acids. Germline assignment: CDR1 SGHAT and CDR2 FQNNGV. The CDR3 region has the DNA TGTGCCAGCAGCTTTCGTGGGGACAGGTACAATGAGCAGTTCTTC. Its protein is CASSFRGDRYNEQFF. The complete variable domain, with remaining parts taken from reference TRBV11-2 and TRBJ2-1, reads EAGVAQSPRYKIIEKRQSVAFWCNPISGHATLYWYQQILGQGPKLLIQFQNNGVVDDSQLPKDRFSAERLKGVDSTLKIQPAKLEDSAVYLCASSFRGDRYNEQFFGPGTRLTVL.